Listed here is a single TCR beta chain. This clone's antigen is unknown. No base-level quality is on record; no much larger clone is a single base apart. Synthesis of TCR cDNA relied on 5'RACE template switching, a step that introduced a universal primer site along with unique molecular identifiers. Priming for cDNA synthesis came from both the TCR alpha and TCR beta constant segments. Libraries were amplified in two PCR steps, with sample barcodes and sequencing adapters added in the second step. Sequencing of the libraries was done on either Illumina HiSeq 2500 (2x100 bp) or NovaSeq (2x150 bp). The authors' analysis ran thus. MIGEC handled demultiplexing of reads and collapsing into UMI consensus sequences, while MiXCR performed V(D)J alignment. Using edgeR on replicate PBMC samples, clonotypes were called vaccine-responding if FDR was below 0.01 and the log2 fold change was above 5 up to day 15. Bulk clonotypes were assigned CD4 or CD8 identity according to which sequenced CD4 or CD8 repertoire held them at higher abundance. The public reads were quality trimmed at Q25 with fastp and then assembled into clones with MiXCR by TCRdb, keeping productive beta chains. When rows share a CDR3 protein, they turn into one entry using the most common DNA and genes. Clone size and V and J calls follow TCRdb, not the original study. The sample yields a few hundred thousand distinct CDR3 sequences; about 8.7% were counted once. The ten largest clones add up to about 20% of the sample.

The CDR3 spans 16 residues, from the cysteine through the phenylalanine. CDR3 DNA only is kept here, 48 bases in frame from base 1. CDR1 SGHDN and CDR2 FVKESK are derived from the germline V gene. The trim is 5 bases for V and 2 bases for J, with a gap of 17 bases between the germline ends. This sample was taken from a study of T cells after yellow fever vaccination (dated by TCRdb to the late 2010s). General notes on the study: The SMART-Seq v4 Ultra Low Input RNA kit was used to prepare libraries from fractions with low cell numbers. To track T-cell clones before and after primary and booster YFV17D yellow fever vaccination, bulk TCR alpha and beta repertoires were sequenced longitudinally. Two healthy male donors, one aged 18 to 30 and one aged 30 to 40 years, made up the cohort. Blood was collected at multiple timepoints before and after primary and secondary immunization, and bulk PBMC replicates and cell subsets were isolated. Results and caveats for the whole study, not just this receptor: FACS-sorted repertoires could contain abundant contaminating clonotypes from the bulk population, so computational filtering was required. Most clones expanded after primary vaccination were re-detected after the booster (around 96% of CD4 and 88% of CD8), suggesting broad memory maintenance. The study included only a couple of donors, which limits how far the findings can be generalized. Compared with the primary T-cell response, the secondary T-cell response was weaker but faster, peaking on day 5 rather than day 15. A small fraction of clonotypes showed up in both the CD4 and CD8 compartments, probably as a result of convergent recombination.

Read against the paper, the sample's treatment or condition label means: live attenuated yellow fever vaccine strain. Two biological replicates of bulk PBMCs were collected at each blood-draw timepoint. A standard Ficoll-Paque protocol was used to isolate PBMCs from peripheral blood. TriZol was used to extract RNA from bulk PBMCs, from CD4 and CD8 fractions, and from dextramer-positive and dextramer-negative fractions. Recombination connected TRBV14 to TRBJ2-3; tentative D gene TRBD2, with 5 bases matching. This sample comprised PBMCs, obtained on the day of the first yellow fever vaccination. The sequence derives from a man aged 18 to 30 who received the YFV17D yellow fever vaccine. The CDR3 sequence is CASSKGVRELTDTQYF. The DNA is TGTGCCAGCAGCAAGGGCGTGAGGGAACTCACAGATACGCAGTATTTT.